The T cell receptor beta chain described here comes from a study of control samples from healthy donors and cancer patients. This clone was recorded only once. The CDR3 totals 13 residues. Germline V gives CDR1 LGHDT, CDR2 YNNKEL (reference sequence). V dropped 8 bases and J dropped 1; count of bases not matched to a gene: 1. Some clones are missing from TCRdb's copy, which holds only in-frame ones; the method was immunoSEQ multiplex PCR. This table has hundreds of thousands of clones, 80% to 95% appearing once. Input material: PBMCs. The sequence was collected from a man aged 35-49 years with head and neck cancer. The V call is TRBV3-1 (or the pseudogene TRBV3-2), the J call TRBJ2-2, with TRBD2 matching over 7 bases. CDR3 coding DNA: TGTGCCAGCCGCGGGGGGAACACCGGGGAGCTGTTTTTT. Translation: CASRGGNTGELFF.